The clone carrying this TCR beta chain has just one count. Its antigen is undetermined. This sample stems from a study of cytomegalovirus exposure and HLA in healthy donors. Germline values: CDR1 LGHNT, CDR2 FRNRAP. The V gene lost 3 bases and the J gene lost 6 bases, with 12 bases spanning the gap. There are 14 residues in the CDR3. PCR used 60 Vbeta primers and 13 Jbeta primers. The assay was immunoSEQ multiplex PCR, and TCRdb's table has in-frame clones only and misses some. The data show more than 110,000 clones, approximately 70% seen once. Points from the study as a whole: TCR beta chain V- and J-gene trimming was linked, in a later analysis, to a missense variant in DCLRE1C.

The chain employs TRBV12-5 and TRBJ2-1; D is perhaps TRBD2 (5 bases). The origin of this receptor is a middle-aged woman in good health and CMV-seronegative. Input material: PBMCs. The CDR3 spells CASGLPGNLNEQFF. Here the CDR3 DNA reads TGTGCTAGTGGTTTACCGGGGAACCTCAATGAGCAGTTCTTC.